A selection of T cell receptor beta chains follows, all from one sample in a study of blood T cell repertoires in COVID-19. Assay used: immunoSEQ multiplex PCR; TCRdb lists only in-frame clones, some missing. The sample includes some 240,000 clones, about 90% seen only once; the top ten take around 3.3%. The sample comprised PBMCs or T cells enriched from blood (not recorded which). These receptors were taken from a woman aged 40 to 49 with acute COVID-19. Both conserved end residues are part of each CDR3. Fields, in order: V gene, J gene, clone size, D gene, CDR3 protein, CDR3 DNA. D genes are given only for firm matches. The size of a clone is reported for some rows only, either as once, few or many, or as a class for expanded clones.

TRBV3-1/TRBV3-2	TRBJ2-7	NA	NA	CASSQDASDEQYF	TGTGCCAGCAGCCAAGACGCTAGCGACGAGCAGTACTTC
TRBV12-3/TRBV12-4	TRBJ2-7	NA	NA	CASSHPGAYEQYF	TGTGCCAGCAGTCATCCAGGGGCCTACGAGCAGTACTTC
TRBV7-3	TRBJ2-1	NA	TRBD1	CASSLGTGDYNEQFF	TGTGCCAGCAGCTTAGGGACAGGGGACTACAATGAGCAGTTCTTC
TRBV10-2	TRBJ1-1	NA	TRBD1	CATNWVGPGQGDFF	TGCGCCACTAACTGGGTCGGTCCGGGACAGGGGGATTTCTTT
TRBV27	TRBJ2-3	NA	TRBD2	CASRLAGGVDTQYF	TGTGCCAGCAGACTAGCGGGGGGAGTGGATACGCAGTATTTT
TRBV7-6	TRBJ2-3	NA	NA	CASSLDGLLDTQYF	TGTGCCAGCAGCCTAGACGGTCTATTAGATACGCAGTATTTT
TRBV24-1	TRBJ2-7	NA	TRBD1	CATSDSGTGYYEQYF	TGTGCCACCAGTGACTCCGGGACAGGGTACTACGAGCAGTACTTC
TRBV19	TRBJ2-1	few	NA	CASALTGSYNEQFF	TGTGCCAGTGCCCTGACAGGTTCCTACAATGAGCAGTTCTTC
TRBV18	TRBJ1-4	NA	NA	CASSPPQGFEKLFF	TGTGCCAGCTCACCCCCCCAGGGGTTTGAAAAACTGTTTTTT
TRBV3-1/TRBV3-2	TRBJ2-2	NA	TRBD1	CASSTLGQANTGELFF	TGTGCCAGCAGCACCCTAGGACAGGCGAACACCGGGGAGCTGTTTTTT
TRBV4-2	TRBJ1-6	NA	NA	CASSQQGNGSPLHF	TGTGCCAGCAGCCAACAGGGGAACGGCTCACCCCTCCACTTT
TRBV15	TRBJ2-6	NA	TRBD1	CATSDRQGTGANVLTF	TGTGCCACCAGCGACCGACAGGGGACCGGGGCCAACGTCCTGACTTTC
TRBV27	TRBJ2-7	NA	NA	CASSYSGTSVYEQYF	TGTGCCAGCAGTTATTCCGGGACATCAGTCTACGAGCAGTACTTC
TRBV12-3/TRBV12-4	TRBJ1-1	NA	NA	CASSWTENTEAFF	TGTGCCAGCAGCTGGACAGAAAACACTGAAGCTTTCTTT
TRBV9	TRBJ2-7	NA	NA	CASSGGNGPYEQYF	TGTGCCAGCAGCGGAGGGAACGGCCCTTACGAGCAGTACTTC
TRBV7-2	TRBJ2-1	once	NA	CASSLVAQANEQFF	TGTGCCAGCAGCTTAGTCGCGCAGGCCAATGAGCAGTTCTTC
TRBV5-6	TRBJ2-5	NA	NA	CASSLKETQYF	TGTGCCAGCAGTTTAAAAGAGACCCAGTACTTC
TRBV18	TRBJ1-3	NA	NA	CASSQQGITGNTIYF	TGTGCCAGCTCACAACAGGGTATTACTGGAAACACCATATATTTT
TRBV7-3	TRBJ2-3	NA	TRBD2	CASSDRTSGTGWTDTQYF	TGTGCCAGCAGCGACCGGACTAGCGGGACGGGTTGGACAGATACGCAGTATTTT
TRBV2	TRBJ1-3	few	TRBD1	CASSVPGQGTGNTIYF	TGTGCCAGCAGTGTACCGGGACAGGGAACCGGAAACACCATATATTTT
TRBV6-5	TRBJ2-1	NA	TRBD2	CASSYSLAGGPYEQFF	TGTGCCAGCAGTTACTCGCTAGCGGGAGGGCCGTATGAGCAGTTCTTC
TRBV6-6	TRBJ2-2	NA	TRBD1	CASTNPDRGLGELFF	TGTGCCAGCACCAACCCGGACAGGGGCCTCGGGGAGCTGTTTTTT
TRBV6-5	TRBJ2-7	NA	TRBD2	CASRPGLAGTYEQYF	TGTGCCAGCAGACCGGGTCTAGCGGGAACCTACGAGCAGTACTTC
TRBV30	TRBJ2-7	NA	TRBD1	CAWSVPNRGELYEQYF	TGTGCCTGGAGTGTACCAAACAGGGGAGAGCTTTACGAGCAGTACTTC
TRBV13	TRBJ2-7	once	TRBD1	CASSSDRDSYEQYF	TGTGCCAGCAGCTCGGACAGGGACTCCTACGAGCAGTACTTC
TRBV5-4	TRBJ2-3	NA	TRBD2	CASSLGAGGPVDTQYF	TGTGCCAGCAGCTTGGGAGCGGGAGGGCCAGTAGATACGCAGTATTTT
TRBV2	TRBJ1-2	NA	NA	CASSEADTWGGERYGYTF	TGTGCCAGCAGTGAAGCCGACACCTGGGGAGGGGAACGTTATGGCTACACCTTC
TRBV3-1/TRBV3-2	TRBJ2-7	NA	NA	CASSQDPSSGKRQYF	TGTGCCAGCAGCCAAGACCCGAGTAGCGGTAAGAGGCAGTACTTC
TRBV5-1	TRBJ1-4	NA	TRBD1	CASRWTGATNEKLFF	TGCGCCAGCAGGTGGACAGGGGCAACTAATGAAAAACTGTTTTTT
TRBV7-9	TRBJ1-6	NA	NA	CASSSHGQTNSPLHF	TGTGCCAGCAGCTCACACGGACAGACTAATTCACCCCTCCACTTT
TRBV27	TRBJ1-5	NA	NA	CASSRAGVGLNQPQHF	TGTGCCAGCAGCCGCGCCGGGGTAGGACTCAATCAGCCCCAGCATTTT
TRBV2	TRBJ1-2	NA	NA	CASSANFGYTF	TGTGCCAGCAGTGCAAACTTTGGCTACACCTTC
TRBV14	TRBJ2-5	NA	TRBD2	CASSQLAGGGQTQYF	TGTGCCAGCAGCCAACTTGCGGGAGGGGGACAGACCCAGTACTTC
TRBV15	TRBJ1-1	many	NA	CATSTHRENTEAFF	TGTGCCACCAGCACCCACAGGGAGAACACTGAAGCTTTCTTT
TRBV7-2	TRBJ2-1	NA	TRBD2	CASNFAGTSVSEQFF	TGTGCCAGCAACTTCGCCGGGACTAGCGTTTCTGAGCAGTTCTTC
TRBV6-5	TRBJ2-7	few	TRBD1	CASNYRGTVDEQYF	TGTGCCAGCAATTATAGGGGGACAGTAGACGAGCAGTACTTC
TRBV5-1	TRBJ1-3	NA	NA	CASSLAGGTGNTIYF	TGCGCCAGCAGCTTGGCCGGGGGAACTGGAAACACCATATATTTT
TRBV9	TRBJ1-2	NA	TRBD1	CASSLDRDYGYTF	TGTGCCAGCAGTCTCGACAGGGACTATGGCTACACCTTC
TRBV21-1	TRBJ2-7	NA	NA	CASSKAMGWRDGTYEQYF	TGTGCCAGCAGCAAAGCGATGGGATGGAGGGACGGAACCTACGAGCAGTACTTC
TRBV5-4	TRBJ1-2	few	NA	CASSLLARENYGYTF	TGTGCCAGCAGCTTGTTGGCCAGGGAAAACTATGGCTACACCTTC
TRBV9	TRBJ2-3	NA	TRBD2	CASSPGRGGGDTQYF	TGTGCCAGCAGCCCAGGGCGGGGGGGCGGAGATACGCAGTATTTT
TRBV11-2	TRBJ2-7	NA	NA	CASSLGGSPYEQYF	TGTGCCAGCAGCTTAGGAGGTAGCCCCTACGAGCAGTACTTC
TRBV6-5	TRBJ1-5	once	NA	CASSYSTDSNQPQHF	TGTGCCAGCAGTTACTCTACAGATAGCAATCAGCCCCAGCATTTT
TRBV23-1	TRBJ1-1	NA	NA	CASSQSEERQDENTEAFF	TGCGCCAGCAGTCAATCGGAGGAGCGACAGGATGAGAACACTGAAGCTTTCTTT
TRBV12-5	TRBJ2-7	NA	TRBD2	CASGLVPVGGRAYEQYF	TGTGCTAGTGGTTTGGTACCAGTAGGAGGGAGGGCCTACGAGCAGTACTTC
TRBV7-9	TRBJ2-2	NA	TRBD2	CASSLALGGRPPGELFF	TGTGCCAGCAGCTTAGCGCTTGGCGGGAGACCCCCCGGGGAGCTGTTTTTT
TRBV12-3/TRBV12-4	TRBJ1-4	NA	NA	CASSFINEKLFF	TGTGCCAGCAGTTTTATCAATGAAAAACTGTTTTTT
TRBV5-4	TRBJ2-3	NA	NA	CASSLISGNTDTQYF	TGTGCCAGCAGCTTGATTTCGGGAAACACAGATACGCAGTATTTT
TRBV12-3/TRBV12-4	TRBJ1-5	NA	NA	CASSLSRNQPQHF	TGTGCCAGCAGTTTATCCAGGAATCAGCCCCAGCATTTT
TRBV5-8	TRBJ2-3	NA	TRBD2	CASSLEGRATDTQYF	TGTGCCAGCAGCTTGGAAGGGAGGGCCACCGATACGCAGTATTTT
TRBV7-3	TRBJ2-1	NA	NA	CASSASTGLNYNEQFF	TGTGCCAGCAGCGCCTCCACGGGGTTAAACTACAATGAGCAGTTCTTC
TRBV6-5	TRBJ2-2	NA	NA	CASSITGELFF	TGTGCCAGCAGCATTACCGGGGAGCTGTTTTTT
TRBV3-1/TRBV3-2	TRBJ2-7	once	NA	CASSQEGPGESEQYF	TGTGCCAGCAGCCAAGAAGGACCGGGGGAAAGCGAGCAGTACTTC
TRBV30	TRBJ2-1	NA	TRBD2	CAFGRDALNEQFF	TGTGCCTTTGGGAGGGACGCACTCAATGAGCAGTTCTTC
TRBV7-9	TRBJ2-1	NA	TRBD1	CASSTGQGYNEQFF	TGTGCCAGCAGCACGGGACAGGGATACAATGAGCAGTTCTTC
TRBV25-1	TRBJ1-2	NA	NA	CASSERRGKIYGYTF	TGTGCCAGCAGTGAGCGCCGGGGAAAGATTTATGGCTACACCTTC